The clone carrying this T cell receptor beta chain turned up a few times. Its antigen is unidentified. After removal of 5 bases from V and 2 bases from J, the junction contained 17 bases not matched to a gene. This CDR3 contains 18 residues. From germline, CDR1 is GTSNPN and CDR2 SVGIG (reference sequence). Diagnoses rested on clinical symptoms, serum thyroxine and TRAb, thyroid ultrasound and orbital computed tomography. The data are from a study of T cells in Graves' hyperthyroidism and ophthalmopathy. As for the study in general: Peripheral blood was collected at initial diagnosis, before any treatment. General study results and limits: In simple terms, a model built on 13 V-J features told ophthalmopathy apart from stable hyperthyroidism.

There were TCR beta CDR3 regions amplified from RNA transcripts. HTBI primers were used for first-round RT-PCR of the TCR CDR3. One entry per CDR3 protein, called by TCRdb with MiXCR from the multiplex PCR reads. The sample lists about 480,000 distinct CDR3 sequences; about 15% were seen once. The chain is built from TRBV30 and TRBJ1-1; 10 nucleotides align to TRBD1. This sequence originates from a woman aged 18-29 years with Graves' hyperthyroidism. Sequencing was performed on blood. The CDR3 DNA sequence: TGTGCCTGGGCTTGGACACACCGGGACAGGGGCCGAAACACTGAAGCTTTCTTT. It translates to CAWAWTHRDRGRNTEAFF.